This T cell receptor (beta chain) was retrieved from a study of blood T cells in healthy people across ages. Next came a second PCR, run for about 6 to 12 cycles, which used a sample-barcoded 5' primer along with a J-beta primer mix. TCRdb reprocessed the 5' RACE reads with MiXCR, giving one entry per CDR3 protein. Of around 990,000 distinct CDR3 sequences detected, almost 25% appear once; the ten largest clones hold approximately 0.75%. The germline gives CDR1 SGHTA, CDR2 FQGNSA. CDR3 length: 15 residues. The V gene end was trimmed by 6 bases and the J gene end by 7 bases; junction bases not matched to a gene: 10. A further study also used this sample, focusing on T cells of mothers and their children.

The sequenced material came from blood. The chain recombines TRBV7-2 with TRBJ2-5, with 11 bases fitting TRBD1. This TCR derives from a girl aged 2-10 years in good health. CDR3 in amino acids: CASSRTGGFVRTQYF. In DNA, the CDR3 is TGTGCCAGCAGTCGGACAGGGGGCTTCGTCCGGACCCAGTACTTC. The full variable domain, with the rest looked up from reference TRBV7-2 and TRBJ2-5, is GAGVSQSPSNKVTEKGKDVELRCDPISGHTALYWYRQSLGQGLEFLIYFQGNSAPDKSGLPSDRFSAERTGGSVSTLTIQRTQQEDSAVYLCASSRTGGFVRTQYFGPGTRLLVL.